A single sample gave rise to the 19 T cell receptor beta chains below, sequenced in a study of blood T cell repertoires in COVID-19. Some clones are missing from TCRdb's copy, which holds only in-frame ones; the method was immunoSEQ multiplex PCR. The table shows 350,000 or so clones, with around 87% occurring only once. Source material: peripheral blood. The origin of the receptors is a woman aged 25 to 39 with COVID-19, enrolled during active disease.

The chain uses TRBV10-1 and TRBJ2-2; D possibly corresponds to TRBD2 (5 bases). Germline assignment: CDR1 WNHNN and CDR2 SYGVQD (reference sequence). CDR3 size: 15 residues. V shed 2 bases and J shed 0 bases, with 7 bases lying between them. This CDR3 reads CASSERAANTGELFF. In nucleotides, the CDR3 is TGCGCCAGCAGTGAGAGAGCGGCGAACACCGGGGAGCTGTTTTTT.

The V gene is TRBV6-6, the J gene TRBJ2-2; 9 bases fit TRBD1. The CDR3 has 18 amino acids. Germline loops: CDR1 MNHNY, CDR2 SVGAGI (reference sequence). The V segment lost 5 bases and the J segment 1 base; nucleotides outside the gene matches: 11. The CDR3 sequence: CASSLFKGGQGNTGELFF. In nucleotides, the CDR3 is TGTGCCAGCAGTCTCTTCAAGGGGGGACAGGGGAACACCGGGGAGCTGTTTTTT.

This chain links TRBV4-3 with TRBJ1-1; D unresolved. The V end was cut by 0 bases, the J end by 1 base, with 12 bases between. The length of the CDR3 is 16 residues. From germline, CDR1 is LGHNA and CDR2 YSLEER. Written as DNA, the CDR3 is TGCGCCAGCAGCCAAGATGGTGGCCCAGGGAACACTGAAGCTTTCTTT. It encodes CASSQDGGPGNTEAFF.

This chain uses TRBV7-9 with TRBJ2-7; 10 bases agree with TRBD2. CDR3 length equals 14 residues. Looked up from germline, CDR1 is SEHNR and CDR2 is FQNEAQ (reference sequence). The junction had 8 bases not matched to a gene; V was cut back by 3 bases and J by 9 bases. The CDR3 is CASSLRLAGAAQYF. CDR3 nucleotide sequence: TGTGCCAGCAGCTTGAGGCTAGCGGGAGCTGCGCAGTACTTC.

This chain uses TRBV5-1 with TRBJ2-3; 7 positions match TRBD2. V shed 2 bases and J 0 bases; nucleotides not matched to a gene: 9. CDR1 is SGHRS and CDR2 is YFSETQ in the germline V gene. CDR3 length equals 17 residues. The CDR3 DNA is TGCGCCAGCAGCTTAGGAGGGAGCGGGGCGAGCACAGATACGCAGTATTTT. Protein product: CASSLGGSGASTDTQYF.

The rearrangement links TRBV27 to TRBJ1-1; TRBD1 agrees at 8 bases. Germline V gene lookup returns CDR1 MNHEY and CDR2 SMNVEV (reference sequence). V lost 7 bases and J lost 0; bases outside the gene matches: 10. This CDR3 region has 16 residues. CDR3 sequence reads: CASIPWGDRMNTEAFF. The CDR3 DNA reads as TGTGCCAGCATTCCTTGGGGGGACAGGATGAACACTGAAGCTTTCTTT.

This chain connects TRBV13 to TRBJ1-1, with 7 bases that match TRBD1. There are 15 residues in the CDR3. CDR1 PRHDT and CDR2 FYEKMQ come from the germline V gene (reference sequence). V dropped 5 bases and J dropped 3; count of bases not matched to a gene: 9. The CDR3 DNA reads TGTGCCAGCAGCAACCGACAGGGTTGGTACACTGAAGCTTTCTTT. Protein product: CASSNRQGWYTEAFF.

CDR3: CASSRRLGPQHF. The CDR3 coding sequence is TGTGCCAGCAGTCGCAGGCTGGGGCCCCAGCATTTT. The rearrangement joins TRBV28 to TRBJ1-5; D is undetermined. Between the trimmed V and J ends, which lost 5 bases and 9 bases, there was a span of 11 bases. This CDR3 spans 12 amino acids. Germline CDR1 and CDR2: MDHEN and SYDVKM.

The chain links TRBV7-2 to TRBJ1-1; D uncertain. The CDR3 spans 14 residues. The germline V gene has CDR1 SGHTA and CDR2 FQGNSA. Trimming cost V 5 bases and J 8 bases, with 18 bases left between them. As DNA, the CDR3 is TGTGCCAGCAGCGCGATGCGGGCCGCCGGAGAAGCTTTCTTT. Its translation: CASSAMRAAGEAFF. Filled out from reference TRBV7-2 and TRBJ1-1, the complete variable domain reads GAGVSQSPSNKVTEKGKDVELRCDPISGHTALYWYRQSLGQGLEFLIYFQGNSAPDKSGLPSDRFSAERTGGSVSTLTIQRTQQEDSAVYLCASSAMRAAGEAFFGQGTRLTVV.

The V gene is TRBV19, the J gene TRBJ2-6, with D perhaps matching TRBD2 (6 bases). Germline V gene data show CDR1 as LNHDA and CDR2 as SQIVND (reference sequence). The CDR3 totals 17 residues. V was pared by 1 base and J by 0 bases, with 10 bases between. CDR3 residues: CASSIGGGSSGANVLTF. The CDR3, as DNA: TGTGCCAGTAGTATAGGTGGAGGGAGCTCTGGGGCCAACGTCCTGACTTTC.

The chain couples TRBV27 to TRBJ2-7; 7 bases align to TRBD2. V was pared by 3 bases and J by 6 bases, with 14 bases of the junction left unmatched. Germline CDR1 reads MNHEY; CDR2 reads SMNVEV (reference sequence). This CDR3 comprises 16 residues. CDR3 DNA sequence: TGTGCCAGCAGTTTCCCCCCAGTGGGCGGGAGAAGCGAGCAGTACTTC. Amino acid sequence: CASSFPPVGGRSEQYF.

This clone came up a few times. V gene TRBV7-2 combines with J gene TRBJ1-3; maybe TRBD1 (6 bases). Germline-derived CDR1 and CDR2 are SGHTA and FQGNSA. The CDR3 loop spans 14 amino acids. V shed 4 bases and J shed 1 base, with 8 bases lying between them. CDR3 bases: TGTGCCAGCAGCTCCCAGGGGTCTGGAAACACCATATATTTT. It encodes CASSSQGSGNTIYF.

This chain joins TRBV27 and TRBJ2-1; 12 bases agree with TRBD1. Germline CDR1 MNHEY, CDR2 SMNVEV (reference sequence). There are 16 residues in the CDR3. Trimming cost V 0 bases and J 7 bases; bases outside gene matches: 4. The CDR3 region has the DNA TGTGCCAGCAGTTTATCGGGACAGGGGGCGCAGAATGAGCAGTTCTTC. It codes for CASSLSGQGAQNEQFF.

The V call is TRBV7-9, the J call TRBJ2-1; 13 bases match TRBD2. The CDR3 contains 17 residues. Per germline, CDR1 SEHNR and CDR2 FQNEAQ (reference sequence). Trimming cost V 1 base and J 1 base; bases outside gene matches: 1. CDR3: CASSLVTSGRSYNEQFF. The CDR3, as DNA: TGTGCCAGCAGCTTAGTGACTAGCGGGAGGTCCTACAATGAGCAGTTCTTC.

The J gene is TRBJ2-1, the V gene TRBV19; 9 bases are shared with TRBD1. V lost 3 bases and J lost 10; bases outside the gene matches: 10. This CDR3 comprises 15 residues. Germline V gene sequence: CDR1 LNHDA, CDR2 SQIVND (reference sequence). The CDR3 here is CASSIQGQGLHEQFF. The CDR3 region has the DNA TGTGCCAGTAGTATCCAGGGACAGGGCCTACACGAGCAGTTCTTC.

This clone appeared a single time. The CDR3 DNA follows: TGTGCCAGCAGTTACGACACTCAAGCTAACTATGGCTACACCTTC. Translating it yields CASSYDTQANYGYTF. The gene calls are TRBV6-6 and TRBJ1-2; no reliable D call. Germline CDR1 and CDR2: MNHNY and SVGAGI (reference sequence). The CDR3 loop spans 15 amino acids. Trimming removed 2 bases at V and 0 bases at J, with 10 bases between.

The CDR3 DNA sequence: TGTGCCAGCAGCTGGGGACATCAAGCGGGGAATGAGCAGTTCTTC. Encoded protein: CASSWGHQAGNEQFF. The V gene is TRBV6-6, the J gene TRBJ2-1; TRBD2 might be the D (7 bases). V was pared by 6 bases and J by 7 bases, with 19 bases between. The CDR3 totals 15 residues. CDR1 and CDR2 from the germline V gene are MNHNY and SVGAGI (reference sequence).

This clone appeared a few times. The rearrangement links TRBV24-1 to TRBJ1-2; 7 nucleotides line up with TRBD1. This CDR3 comprises 16 residues. V shed 3 bases, J shed 3 bases, and the junction held 9 bases outside the gene matches. In germline, CDR1 is KGHDR, CDR2 SFDVKD. The CDR3 is CATSDRPGDRYYGYTF. The CDR3 DNA is TGTGCCACCAGTGATCGCCCAGGGGACAGATACTATGGCTACACCTTC.

The J gene is TRBJ1-5, the V gene TRBV6-1; D unclear. This CDR3 spans 15 amino acids. Germline-derived CDR1 and CDR2 are MNHNS and SASEGT. Between the trimmed V and J ends, which lost 2 bases and 1 base, there was a span of 9 bases. The CDR3 reads CASSEHTLSNQPQHF. Written as DNA, the CDR3 is TGTGCCAGCAGTGAACACACCCTGAGCAATCAGCCCCAGCATTTT.